This is a list of T cell receptor beta chains from one sample in a study of T cell responses to AZD1222 COVID-19 vaccine. TCRdb keeps only in-frame clones here, not all; method: immunoSEQ multiplex PCR. The sample has roughly 120,000 clones; around 90% are singletons. Sequences were derived from peripheral blood, sampled 28 days after the second AZD1222 dose. The receptors shown here come from an adult who received the AZD1222 COVID-19 vaccine. CDR3s include the opening cysteine and the closing phenylalanine or tryptophan. Each record gives: V gene, J gene, D gene, clone size, CDR3 DNA, CDR3 protein. The D gene is left open where the match is weak. Rows may omit the clone size; those that give it use once, few, many or a size class.

v_call: TRBV11-1
j_call: TRBJ1-1
d_call: .
clone_size: .
cdr3_nt: TGTGCCAGCAGAATACAGCCGAACACTGAAGCTTTCTTT
cdr3_aa: CASRIQPNTEAFF

v_call: TRBV29-1
j_call: TRBJ1-2
d_call: TRBD1
clone_size: .
cdr3_nt: TGCAGCGGTTACGACAGGGGGCTCAAGGATGGCTACACCTTC
cdr3_aa: CSGYDRGLKDGYTF

v_call: TRBV7-2
j_call: TRBJ1-1
d_call: .
clone_size: .
cdr3_nt: TGTGCCAGCAGCCCACCCCGGTACACTGAAGCTTTCTTT
cdr3_aa: CASSPPRYTEAFF

v_call: TRBV21-1
j_call: TRBJ1-1
d_call: .
clone_size: once
cdr3_nt: TGTGCCAGCAGCCTCGTGGGGCTAAAAGCTTTCTTT
cdr3_aa: CASSLVGLKAFF

v_call: TRBV5-6
j_call: TRBJ2-1
d_call: TRBD2
clone_size: .
cdr3_nt: TGTGCCAGCAGCTTGGGAGCGGGGGGATACAATGAGCAGTTCTTC
cdr3_aa: CASSLGAGGYNEQFF

v_call: TRBV19
j_call: TRBJ1-4
d_call: TRBD1
clone_size: .
cdr3_nt: TGTGCCAGTCAAGAATCGACAGGGACGGGGGAAAAACTGTTTTTT
cdr3_aa: CASQESTGTGEKLFF

v_call: TRBV6-5
j_call: TRBJ2-3
d_call: .
clone_size: .
cdr3_nt: TGTGCCAGCAGAAGGGGACTCACAGATACGCAGTATTTT
cdr3_aa: CASRRGLTDTQYF

v_call: TRBV6-2/TRBV6-3
j_call: TRBJ1-1
d_call: TRBD1
clone_size: .
cdr3_nt: TGTGCCAGCAGTTACGCAGGGGGTAGTACTGAAGCTTTCTTT
cdr3_aa: CASSYAGGSTEAFF

v_call: TRBV19
j_call: TRBJ2-7
d_call: .
clone_size: few
cdr3_nt: TGTGCCAGTAGTATAGCAGGTAGCGAGCAGTACTTC
cdr3_aa: CASSIAGSEQYF

v_call: TRBV27
j_call: TRBJ1-4
d_call: TRBD1
clone_size: .
cdr3_nt: TGTGCCAGCAGGAACCTTAAAAGGGACAGGACTAATGAAAAACTGTTTTTT
cdr3_aa: CASRNLKRDRTNEKLFF

v_call: TRBV10-3
j_call: TRBJ1-2
d_call: TRBD1
clone_size: few
cdr3_nt: TGTGCCATCAGTGAGTTAACAGGGGTCGGCTACACCTTC
cdr3_aa: CAISELTGVGYTF

v_call: TRBV7-9
j_call: TRBJ1-3
d_call: .
clone_size: .
cdr3_nt: TGTGCCAGCAGCCCCAGCCGGGGCAGGGCGGGTGGAAACACCATATATTTT
cdr3_aa: CASSPSRGRAGGNTIYF

v_call: TRBV19
j_call: TRBJ1-2
d_call: .
clone_size: .
cdr3_nt: TGTGCCAGTAGTAGCGGGACAACTAATGGCTACACCTTC
cdr3_aa: CASSSGTTNGYTF

v_call: TRBV5-1
j_call: TRBJ2-1
d_call: .
clone_size: once
cdr3_nt: TGCGCCAGCACCTTGAGCGATGAGCAGTTCTTC
cdr3_aa: CASTLSDEQFF

v_call: TRBV7-9
j_call: TRBJ2-7
d_call: TRBD2
clone_size: .
cdr3_nt: TGTGCCAGCAGCGCCCAGTCGCGGGGGGCCTACGAGCAGTACTTC
cdr3_aa: CASSAQSRGAYEQYF

v_call: TRBV19
j_call: TRBJ1-2
d_call: .
clone_size: .
cdr3_nt: TGTGCCAGTAGTTTCTCGGGAGGCTATGGCTACACCTTC
cdr3_aa: CASSFSGGYGYTF

v_call: TRBV4-1
j_call: TRBJ1-4
d_call: .
clone_size: .
cdr3_nt: TGCGCCAGCAGCCAAGGTTCAGGGTTTACCCTTAATGAAAAACTGTTTTTT
cdr3_aa: CASSQGSGFTLNEKLFF

v_call: TRBV14
j_call: TRBJ2-3
d_call: TRBD2
clone_size: .
cdr3_nt: TGTGCCAGCAGCCTCAGAGGAGGGACTAGAGGTGATACGCAGTATTTT
cdr3_aa: CASSLRGGTRGDTQYF

v_call: TRBV5-1
j_call: TRBJ2-3
d_call: .
clone_size: .
cdr3_nt: TGCGCCAGCAGCCCGACTTCTAGCACAGATACGCAGTATTTT
cdr3_aa: CASSPTSSTDTQYF

v_call: TRBV4-3
j_call: TRBJ2-1
d_call: TRBD1
clone_size: .
cdr3_nt: TGCGCCAGCAGCGAATGGGACAGAGACAATGAGCAGTTCTTC
cdr3_aa: CASSEWDRDNEQFF

v_call: TRBV11-2
j_call: TRBJ1-4
d_call: .
clone_size: few
cdr3_nt: TGTGCCAGCAGCTTACTGGGGCGGGAAAAACTGTTTTTT
cdr3_aa: CASSLLGREKLFF

v_call: TRBV6-5
j_call: TRBJ1-4
d_call: .
clone_size: .
cdr3_nt: TGTGCCAGCAGCGGAGGGGCCTCTAATGAAAAACTGTTTTTT
cdr3_aa: CASSGGASNEKLFF

v_call: TRBV19
j_call: TRBJ1-1
d_call: TRBD1
clone_size: .
cdr3_nt: TGTGCCAGTAGTATAACCCCTGACAGGGTGGCTGAAGCTTTCTTT
cdr3_aa: CASSITPDRVAEAFF

v_call: TRBV7-2
j_call: TRBJ2-3
d_call: TRBD2
clone_size: .
cdr3_nt: TGTGCCAGCAGCCTGCGGGCGGGGGGGTTGACAGATACGCAGTATTTT
cdr3_aa: CASSLRAGGLTDTQYF

v_call: TRBV6-1
j_call: TRBJ1-2
d_call: .
clone_size: .
cdr3_nt: TGTGCCAGCAGTGAAGCTTTCTGGCAGGCCCCATATGGCTACACCTTC
cdr3_aa: CASSEAFWQAPYGYTF

v_call: TRBV6-2/TRBV6-3
j_call: TRBJ1-2
d_call: .
clone_size: .
cdr3_nt: TGTGCCAGCAGTGACAGTGAATATGGCTACACCTTC
cdr3_aa: CASSDSEYGYTF

v_call: TRBV4-2
j_call: TRBJ1-2
d_call: .
clone_size: .
cdr3_nt: TGTGCCAGCAGCCAAGAAACGTCGGGACTCACACCGGGGGGCTACACCTTC
cdr3_aa: CASSQETSGLTPGGYTF

v_call: TRBV4-2
j_call: TRBJ1-6
d_call: .
clone_size: .
cdr3_nt: TGTGCCAGCAGCCAAGAGATTGCGGGCGGGCGTCAATCACCCCTCCACTTT
cdr3_aa: CASSQEIAGGRQSPLHF

v_call: TRBV4-1
j_call: TRBJ1-5
d_call: .
clone_size: .
cdr3_nt: TGCGCCAGCAGCCAAGATCATGAATTTCAGCCCCAGCATTTT
cdr3_aa: CASSQDHEFQPQHF

v_call: TRBV5-4
j_call: TRBJ2-7
d_call: .
clone_size: .
cdr3_nt: TGTGCCAGCAGCTCCGCCAACTCCTACGAGCAGTACTTC
cdr3_aa: CASSSANSYEQYF

v_call: TRBV27
j_call: TRBJ1-2
d_call: TRBD1
clone_size: few
cdr3_nt: TGTGCCAGCAGTTCAGGACAGGGTCTTCATGGCTACACCTTC
cdr3_aa: CASSSGQGLHGYTF